These 2 T cell receptor beta chains were all obtained from the same sample, sequenced in a study of T cells in Graves' hyperthyroidism and ophthalmopathy. Amplification targeted TCR beta CDR3 regions from RNA transcripts. In the first-round RT-PCR of the TCR CDR3, the HTBI primer set was used. TCRdb reanalysed the multiplex PCR reads using MiXCR and keeps one entry per CDR3 protein. The table records roughly 500,000 distinct CDR3 sequences, approximately 15% of them present only once. Input material: blood. All receptors come from a woman between 25 and 40 years old with Graves' hyperthyroidism that later progressed to Graves' ophthalmopathy.

This clonotype was counted many times. The CDR3 nucleotides read TGCAGTGCCCAAGGTGAAGCTTTCTTT. As protein: CSAQGEAFF. The chain recombines TRBV20-1 with TRBJ1-1; D ambiguous. V was clipped by 6 bases and J by 7 bases, with 6 bases between them. From germline, CDR1 is DFQATT and CDR2 SNEGSKA (reference sequence). This CDR3 has 9 residues.

This clonotype occurred many times. The DNA of the CDR3 is TGCAGCGTCGAGATCACAAACACTGAAGCTTTCTTT. Translating it yields CSVEITNTEAFF. The J gene is TRBJ1-1, the V gene TRBV29-1; D is undetermined. From germline, CDR1 is SQVTM and CDR2 ANQGSEA. The CDR3 consists of 12 residues. The V gene lost 6 bases and the J gene lost 2 bases, with 10 bases spanning the gap.